The T cell receptor (beta chain) under discussion was sequenced for a study of beta chain features in type 1 diabetes. Study information: The patient and healthy donor groups were comparable for age, gender and cell yields. Study outcomes and limitations: TCRB rearrangement may or may not be influenced by HLA type; here this remained unresolved. The study found moderately but significantly shorter TCRB CDR3s in all four CD4+ subsets of Type 1 diabetes patients. Patients and controls would be equally affected if PCR favored shorter templates.

There was one heparinised blood draw per donor, averaging approximately 120 mL. Since all of the isolated RNA was reverse transcribed, expressed TCRB transcripts were what got sequenced. The repertoire was sequenced with immunoSEQ multiplex PCR; TCRdb's copy has only in-frame clones and lacks some. The sample has hundreds of thousands of clones; around an eighth are singletons. Points on this clone: Its matching antigen is unknown.

V was clipped by 3 bases and J by 0 bases; unmatched bases: 5. Germline assignment: CDR1 SGHRS and CDR2 YFSETQ. The CDR3 runs 15 residues. The sequence came from a man between 18 and 29 years old with type 1 diabetes. J is TRBJ1-2 and V is TRBV5-1, with 7 bases matching TRBD1. The specimen sequenced was naive CD4+ T cells from blood. The CDR3 coding sequence is TGCGCCAGCAGCTGGACAGGACGAGCTAACTATGGCTACACCTTC. Protein: CASSWTGRANYGYTF.